This entry lists 5 T cell receptor beta chains sequenced from one sample in a study of cytomegalovirus exposure and HLA in healthy donors. 13 Jbeta primers and 60 Vbeta primers were used for the PCR. The protocol was immunoSEQ multiplex PCR, while the TCRdb copy is restricted to in-frame clones and leaves out a portion. The table has 85,000 to 100,000 clones, about 79% seen once. The source material was PBMCs. The receptors stem from a male donor in good health and CMV-seropositive.

This rearrangement joins TRBV5-1 to TRBJ2-7; 7 bases map to TRBD1. This CDR3 has 14 amino acids. J lost 5 bases, V lost 3 bases, and 8 bases had no gene match. Germline loops: CDR1 SGHRS, CDR2 YFSETQ. The CDR3 DNA follows: TGCGCCAGCAGCTCCACTAGGGGGCTAGACGAGCAGTACTTC. Protein product: CASSSTRGLDEQYF.

V gene TRBV6-6 combines with J gene TRBJ1-5; unclear D gene. The length of the CDR3 is 14 residues. The V end lost 6 bases, the J end lost 0 bases, and 9 bases lay between the germline ends. Germline loops: CDR1 MNHNY, CDR2 SVGAGI (reference sequence). CDR3 nucleotide sequence: TGTGCCAGCAGCCCCCTCAGTAGCAATCAGCCCCAGCATTTT. Amino acid sequence: CASSPLSSNQPQHF.

The CDR3 sequence: CASSVTGQGDYGYTF. CDR3 sequence (DNA): TGTGCCAGCAGCGTAACAGGACAGGGTGACTATGGCTACACCTTC. The rearrangement links TRBV9 to TRBJ1-2; 8 nucleotides align to TRBD1. The CDR3 is 15 amino acids. Germline CDR1 SGDLS, CDR2 YYNGEE. V shed 1 base, J shed 3 bases, and the junction held 5 bases outside the gene matches.

In its sample, this clone was seen many times. The chain combines TRBV7-9 with TRBJ1-2, with a weak D call TRBD1 (5 bases). Trimming took off 5 bases at V and 4 bases at J, with 11 bases between the two ends. Germline V gene sequence: CDR1 SEHNR, CDR2 FQNEAQ (reference sequence). The length of the CDR3 is 13 residues. CDR3 nucleotides: TGTGCCAGCAGCCTGACAGAGGTCTATGGCTACACCTTC. Translated: CASSLTEVYGYTF. The complete variable domain, with remaining parts taken from reference TRBV7-9 and TRBJ1-2, reads DTGVSQNPRHKITKRGQNVTFRCDPISEHNRLYWYRQTLGQGPEFLTYFQNEAQLEKSRLLSDRFSAERPKGSFSTLEIQRTEQGDSAMYLCASSLTEVYGYTFGSGTRLTVV.

This clone was recorded only once. J is TRBJ1-1 and V is TRBV29-1; 7 bases fit TRBD1. CDR1 is SQVTM and CDR2 is ANQGSEA in the germline V gene. The CDR3 spans 13 residues. V dropped 4 bases and J dropped 3; count of bases not matched to a gene: 5. CDR3 amino acids: CSVAGQHYTEAFF. DNA for the CDR3: TGCAGCGTTGCGGGACAGCATTACACTGAAGCTTTCTTT.